This T cell receptor (beta chain) was identified in a study of CD8+ T cells in alopecia areata. Study information: Tofacitinib ran for 6 to 18 months before 6 months off drug.

Treatment indicated: oral pan-JAK inhibitor, 5-10 mg twice daily. Both CD4+ and CD8+ T cells were separated by sorting PBMCs. Germline V gene data show CDR1 as MNHEY and CDR2 as SVGAGI. This CDR3 contains 15 residues. Trimming left V 0 bases short and J 1 base short, with 7 bases between. cDNA serving as the sequencing template came from extracted, reverse transcribed RNA. The method was immunoSEQ multiplex PCR; TCRdb's version includes in-frame clones alone and lacks a portion of them. The sample carries over 150,000 clones, about 55% recorded once. This TCR came from a human donor with alopecia areata. The chain links TRBV6-5 to TRBJ2-1; a possible D gene is TRBD2 (6 bases). Specimen: CD8+ T cells sorted from blood, collected at week 24, from a patient treated with tofacitinib. CDR3 in amino acids: CASSYSGLSYNEQFF. The CDR3 DNA is TGTGCCAGCAGTTACTCGGGACTTTCCTACAATGAGCAGTTCTTC.